These 22 T cell receptor beta chains share one sample of origin, sequenced in a study of shared clonotypes between healthy human individuals (dated by TCRdb to the early 2020s). Library creation used the immunoSEQ multiplex PCR assay. The table was pulled from immuneACCESS by TCRdb, which kept in-frame rearrangements only. Such tables lose some clones; where checked, under half of the loss comes from unresolved V genes, and the rest has no known cause. A total of over a million clones appear in this sample, approximately 80% of them only once. Together, the top ten hold more than 0.5% of the sample. The sequencing sample was made of memory CD4+ T cells from PBMCs. The sample's cell subset or site label, in plain terms: CD45RA-negative fraction. These receptors originate from a man between 18 and 29 years old in good health. Some clones in this sample may be carry-over from other donors' samples.

V is TRBV5-1 and J is TRBJ1-1; D unresolved. The germline gives CDR1 SGHRS, CDR2 YFSETQ. Trimming took 4 bases from V and 5 from J, leaving 18 bases between them. The CDR3 length is 15 residues. CDR3 loop: CASSPSDGWVTEAFF. In DNA form, the CDR3 reads TGCGCCAGCAGCCCAAGTGACGGGTGGGTTACTGAAGCTTTCTTT.

The chain links TRBV6-1 to TRBJ2-5, with 7 bases lining up with TRBD1. The germline CDR1 and CDR2 sequences are MNHNS and SASEGT. The V and J ends lost 6 bases and 1 base, in that order; junction bases with no gene match: 8. The CDR3 totals 15 residues. CDR3 coding DNA: TGTGCCAGCAGCTCCAGGACAGGACCCCAAGAGACCCAGTACTTC. It encodes CASSSRTGPQETQYF.

This chain uses TRBV7-3 with TRBJ2-1, with D unresolved. Germline V gene data show CDR1 as SGHTA and CDR2 as FQGTGA. V was pared by 5 bases and J by 0 bases, with 11 bases between. The CDR3 has 15 amino acids. This CDR3 reads CASSTDPRSYNEQFF. The CDR3, as DNA: TGTGCCAGCAGCACGGACCCACGCTCCTACAATGAGCAGTTCTTC. Complete variable domain (other parts from reference TRBV7-3 and TRBJ2-1): GAGVSQTPSNKVTEKGKYVELRCDPISGHTALYWYRQSLGQGPEFLIYFQGTGAADDSGLPNDRFFAVRPEGSVSTLKIQRTERGDSAVYLCASSTDPRSYNEQFFGPGTRLTVL.

V usage is TRBV5-1 and J usage is TRBJ2-4, with 7 bases matching TRBD1. CDR1 is SGHRS and CDR2 is YFSETQ in the germline V gene. This CDR3 has 15 residues. The V gene end was trimmed by 4 bases and the J gene end by 0 bases; junction bases not matched to a gene: 4. Written as DNA, the CDR3 is TGCGCCAGCAGCAAAGACAGGGTAGCCAAAAACATTCAGTACTTC. It translates to CASSKDRVAKNIQYF.

This clone was observed a handful of times. V gene TRBV5-4 combines with J gene TRBJ2-1; weak D call: TRBD2 (6 bases). In germline, CDR1 is SGHNT, CDR2 YYREEE (reference sequence). This CDR3 is 16 amino acids long. The V end was cut by 4 bases, the J end by 7 bases, with 21 bases between. CDR3 amino acids: CASSMGRSLEGNEQFF. The CDR3 DNA reads TGTGCCAGCAGCATGGGAAGGAGCTTGGAGGGGAATGAGCAGTTCTTC.

The rearrangement joins TRBV7-3 to TRBJ1-1, with TRBD1 matching over 7 bases. Trimming at V came to 1 base and at J to 1 base, leaving 0 bases not matched to a gene. CDR1 SGHTA and CDR2 FQGTGA come from the germline V gene. The CDR3 covers 14 residues. CDR3 coding DNA: TGTGCCAGCAGCTTAAACAGGGGGAACACTGAAGCTTTCTTT. It encodes CASSLNRGNTEAFF.

The gene calls are TRBV28 and TRBJ2-1; 12 bases line up with TRBD2. Trimming at V came to 6 bases and at J to 8 bases, leaving 20 bases not matched to a gene. The length of the CDR3 is 19 residues. Germline V gene data show CDR1 as MDHEN and CDR2 as SYDVKM. This chain's CDR3 is CASSLLRRASGRAGDEQFF. DNA of the CDR3: TGTGCCAGCAGCCTTCTTAGGCGGGCTAGCGGGAGGGCCGGCGATGAGCAGTTCTTC.

The chain carries TRBV10-3 and TRBJ1-2; D unresolved. Germline lookup yields CDR1 ENHRY and CDR2 SYGVKD. This CDR3 is 12 amino acids long. The CDR3 coding sequence is TGTACTCCTGTTCTCAGGTCCTATGGCTACACCTTC. As protein: CTPVLRSYGYTF.

The chain recombines TRBV5-6 with TRBJ2-7; 7 positions agree with TRBD2. This CDR3 contains 13 residues. CDR1 and CDR2 (germline): SGHDT, YYEEEE. V shed 7 bases, J shed 6 bases, and the junction held 10 bases outside the gene matches. CDR3 DNA: TGTGCCAGCCAACGTGGGCGGGAGTTCGAGCAGTACTTC. Translated: CASQRGREFEQYF.

This rearrangement joins TRBV28 to TRBJ2-7, with D possibly being TRBD1 (6 bases). The CDR3 consists of 13 residues. Per the germline V gene, CDR1 is MDHEN and CDR2 is SYDVKM. V was shortened by 7 bases and J by 3 bases, with 13 bases between the two germline ends. The CDR3 bases are TGTGCCAGCAAAAATCGGGACAACTACGAGCAGTACTTC. Translated: CASKNRDNYEQYF.

The chain employs TRBV6-1 and TRBJ1-2; maybe TRBD1 (5 bases). This CDR3 contains 15 residues. The germline V gene has CDR1 MNHNS and CDR2 SASEGT. V gave up 1 base and J gave up 1 base, with 10 bases separating them. The CDR3 coding sequence is TGTGCCAGCAGTGAAGGGTCAGGGCTTAACTATGGCTACACCTTC. It codes for CASSEGSGLNYGYTF.

A single count supports this clone. CDR3 sequence (DNA): TGTGCCAGCAGCTTGCTCCCGGGACGGAGCTCCTACGAGCAGTACTTC. Its protein is CASSLLPGRSSYEQYF. The genes are TRBV7-2 and TRBJ2-7; D possibly uses TRBD1 or TRBD2 (5 bases each). V was pared by 3 bases and J by 0 bases, with 15 bases between. This CDR3 has 16 residues. From germline, CDR1 is SGHTA and CDR2 FQGNSA.

J is TRBJ2-7 and V is TRBV5-1; 11 bases match TRBD2. The V segment lost 5 bases and the J segment 3 bases; nucleotides outside the gene matches: 7. Germline V gives CDR1 SGHRS, CDR2 YFSETQ. The CDR3 covers 15 residues. This CDR3 is CASSRTTSGSYEQYF. The CDR3 DNA reads as TGCGCCAGCAGTCGTACAACTAGCGGGAGCTACGAGCAGTACTTC.

CDR3 loop: CASSIIRFNQPQHF. Written as DNA, the CDR3 is TGTGCCAGTAGTATTATAAGGTTCAATCAGCCCCAGCATTTT. This chain connects TRBV19 to TRBJ1-5, with D hard to call. Germline CDR1 LNHDA, CDR2 SQIVND (reference sequence). CDR3 length: 14 residues. Trimming stripped 3 bases from V and 3 bases from J, with 9 bases between.

V usage is TRBV27 and J usage is TRBJ2-6; 8 bases are shared with TRBD1. This CDR3 is built from 17 residues. J was trimmed by 2 bases and V by 4 bases; bases with no gene match: 7. In germline, CDR1 is MNHEY, CDR2 SMNVEV (reference sequence). CDR3 DNA: TGTGCCAGCAGTTACAGGGGGTTATTGGCTGGGGCCAACGTCCTGACTTTC. As protein: CASSYRGLLAGANVLTF. Complete variable domain (other parts from reference TRBV27 and TRBJ2-6): EAQVTQNPRYLITVTGKKLTVTCSQNMNHEYMSWYRQDPGLGLRQIYYSMNVEVTDKGDVPEGYKVSRKEKRNFPLILESPSPNQTSLYFCASSYRGLLAGANVLTFGAGSRLTVL.

With respect to this clone: The sample carries other DNA sequences with the same CDR3. The V and J genes are TRBV9 and TRBJ2-1, with D possibly being TRBD2 (6 bases). Germline V lookup: CDR1 SGDLS, CDR2 YYNGEE. The CDR3 totals 15 residues. V lost 4 bases and J 0 bases, leaving 11 bases between the germline ends. The CDR3 reads CASSLSGSSYNEQFF. The DNA of the CDR3 is TGTGCCAGCAGCCTTAGCGGTAGCTCCTACAATGAGCAGTTCTTC.

The chain has TRBV5-4 and TRBJ1-1; 9 bases are shared with TRBD1. Germline trimming cut 0 bases from V and 11 bases from J; bases unmatched to any gene: 11. This CDR3 has 15 residues. Germline CDR1 SGHNT, CDR2 YYREEE (reference sequence). CDR3 loop: CASSLDEGGTGPAFF. CDR3 bases: TGTGCCAGCAGCTTGGATGAAGGTGGGACAGGGCCCGCTTTCTTT.

The genes are TRBV1 and TRBJ2-1; the D call in the table, TRBD2, was not verified against the DNA. TRBV1 is annotated as a pseudogene. The length of the CDR3 is 17 residues. The CDR3 protein is CTSSQGPGLVVGSEQFF. DNA for the CDR3: TGCACCAGCAGCCAAGGGCCTGGACTAGTAGTTGGCAGTGAGCAGTTCTTC.

The rearrangement uses TRBV5-1 and TRBJ2-7; tentatively, D is TRBD2 (5 bases). The CDR3 is made up of 14 amino acids. The germline V gene has CDR1 SGHRS and CDR2 YFSETQ. V was clipped by 3 bases and J by 0 bases, with 10 bases between them. DNA for the CDR3: TGCGCCAGCAGCTGGAACGGGGTCTCCTACGAGCAGTACTTC. This encodes CASSWNGVSYEQYF.

The chain carries TRBV11-2 and TRBJ2-7, with TRBD1 matching over 11 bases. This CDR3 has 16 residues. CDR1 SGHAT and CDR2 FQNNGV come from the germline V gene. The ends lost 3 bases at V and 3 bases at J; junction bases unmatched: 7. The CDR3 protein is CASSFPGQGAYYEQYF. The CDR3 region has the DNA TGTGCCAGCAGCTTCCCCGGACAGGGGGCTTACTACGAGCAGTACTTC. Looking up the rest from reference TRBV11-2 and TRBJ2-7 gives the full variable domain: EAGVAQSPRYKIIEKRQSVAFWCNPISGHATLYWYQQILGQGPKLLIQFQNNGVVDDSQLPKDRFSAERLKGVDSTLKIQPAKLEDSAVYLCASSFPGQGAYYEQYFGPGTRLTVT.

CDR3 amino acids: CATDSPDSLYNEQFF. The CDR3 bases are TGTGCCACCGACTCCCCGGACTCACTCTACAATGAGCAGTTCTTC. The chain is built from TRBV28 and TRBJ2-1; perhaps TRBD2 as D (5 bases). The V end was cut by 10 bases, the J end by 3 bases, with 19 bases between. The CDR3 runs 15 residues. Per the germline V gene, CDR1 is MDHEN and CDR2 is SYDVKM.

This chain links TRBV20-1 with TRBJ1-6, with D uncertain. CDR3 size: 11 residues. Germline V CDR1 and CDR2: DFQATT, SNEGSKA (reference sequence). Trimming pared 3 bases from V and 6 bases from J, leaving 3 bases between. The CDR3 nucleotides are TGCAGTGCTAGGGCTAATTCACCCCTCCACTTT. Translated, it gives CSARANSPLHF.